The rows below give T cell receptor beta chains drawn from one sample of a study of vaccination effects on CD4 cells after COVID-19. These TCRs' antigens remain unknown. The table came from immunoSEQ multiplex PCR; TCRdb's copy has only in-frame clones and leaves some out. The sample carries roughly 70,000 clones, over 60% recorded once. Sequenced material: CD4+ T cells from PBMCs cultured with HIV peptides, taken before COVID-19 vaccination. Receptor source: a human donor who had a prior SARS-CoV-2 infection. Both conserved end residues are part of each CDR3. Fields, in order: CDR3 length, V gene, J gene, clone size, D gene, CDR3 DNA, CDR3 protein. A D gene is named only where the DNA matches it firmly. Size tells how often a clone was seen (once, few, many) or the class of an expanded clone, and some rows leave it out.

16	TRBV14	TRBJ2-1	NA	TRBD2	TGTGCCAGCAGCCACCCCAGCGGGACCTCCTACAATGAGCAGTTCTTC	CASSHPSGTSYNEQFF
17	TRBV6-1	TRBJ2-7	NA	NA	TGTGCCAGCAGTGAAGAGGGGACTGCCAGTTTCTCCTACGAGCAGTACTTC	CASSEEGTASFSYEQYF
17	TRBV4-2	TRBJ2-1	NA	TRBD2	TGTGCCAGCAGCCAAGAAGCTCTAGCGGGAGTCGGGTCACTGCAGTTCTTC	CASSQEALAGVGSLQFF
14	TRBV2	TRBJ1-1	NA	NA	TGTGCCAGCAGTGGGCGGGTTCGGGACTCTGAAGCTTTCTTT	CASSGRVRDSEAFF
14	TRBV30	TRBJ2-5	NA	TRBD2	TGTGCCTGGAGCCCGGGGGGTACTCAAGAGACCCAGTACTTC	CAWSPGGTQETQYF
14	TRBV18	TRBJ2-7	NA	NA	TGTGCCAGCTCACCCCACCCAGACACCTACGAGCAGTACTTC	CASSPHPDTYEQYF
16	TRBV7-8	TRBJ2-5	NA	TRBD2	TGTGCCAGCAGCTTTTCTTCGGCTAGCGGCGAAGAGACCCAGTACTTC	CASSFSSASGEETQYF
16	TRBV19	TRBJ1-5	NA	NA	TGTGCCAGTAGTACCGGACCCGGGCGTTCTTATCAGCCCCAGCATTTT	CASSTGPGRSYQPQHF
15	TRBV5-1	TRBJ2-3	NA	NA	TGCGCCAGCAGCTTCCCGTTTGGGGCGACAGATACGCAGTATTTT	CASSFPFGATDTQYF
15	TRBV13	TRBJ1-2	once	NA	TGTGCCAGCAGCTTATGGGGGCGCGTAAACTATGGCTACACCTTC	CASSLWGRVNYGYTF
16	TRBV9	TRBJ2-7	few	TRBD2	TGTGCCAGCAGCTCCCACTCCGGGACTAGCCTCTACGAGCAGTACTTC	CASSSHSGTSLYEQYF
11	TRBV28	TRBJ1-2	NA	NA	TGTGCCAGCTTGGATTTGAATGGCTACACCTTC	CASLDLNGYTF
12	TRBV30	TRBJ1-1	NA	NA	TGTGCCTGGAGTGCTATGAACACTGAAGCTTTCTTT	CAWSAMNTEAFF
15	TRBV2	TRBJ2-3	few	NA	TGTGCCAGCAGTGAAGCTCTGGGACCTTCCGATACGCAGTATTTT	CASSEALGPSDTQYF
17	TRBV3-1/TRBV3-2	TRBJ2-3	NA	TRBD2	TGTGCCAGCAGCCAACAGCTAGCGGGAGGATCCACAGATACGCAGTATTTT	CASSQQLAGGSTDTQYF
14	TRBV24-1	TRBJ1-1	NA	NA	TGTGCCACCAGTGATTTGGGGGGGCCCACTGAAGCTTTCTTT	CATSDLGGPTEAFF
11	TRBV20-1	TRBJ2-1	NA	NA	TGCAGTGCTATTAGCCGGGATGAGCAGTTCTTC	CSAISRDEQFF
15	TRBV3-1/TRBV3-2	TRBJ2-2	NA	NA	TGTGCCAGCAGCCCCGCTCATTCGAACACCGGGGAGCTGTTTTTT	CASSPAHSNTGELFF
13	TRBV5-1	TRBJ2-1	NA	NA	TGCGCCAGCAGCTTGGGTTCCTACAATGAGCAGTTCTTC	CASSLGSYNEQFF
14	TRBV11-2	TRBJ2-7	few	NA	TGTGCCAGCAGCTTAGTTGGGGGGCGGCACGAGCAGTACTTC	CASSLVGGRHEQYF
11	TRBV20-1	TRBJ2-7	NA	NA	TGCAGTGCTCGGGGATTCTACGAGCAGTACTTC	CSARGFYEQYF
14	TRBV7-9	TRBJ1-3	few	NA	TGTGCCAGCAGCCCCTCCGGGTCTGGAAACACCATATATTTT	CASSPSGSGNTIYF
14	TRBV7-2	TRBJ1-4	NA	NA	TGTGCCAGCAGCTTGCAGATTAGGAATGAAAAACTGTTTTTT	CASSLQIRNEKLFF
14	TRBV5-1	TRBJ1-1	few	TRBD1	TGCGCCAGCACATTACAGGGGCCCGGCACTGAAGCTTTCTTT	CASTLQGPGTEAFF
14	TRBV5-1	TRBJ2-7	NA	TRBD2	TGCGCCAGCAGCTTGGGCGGGAGGGGAGACGAGCAGTACTTC	CASSLGGRGDEQYF
11	TRBV7-9	TRBJ2-1	NA	TRBD2	TGTGCCAGCAGCCGGGGGGATGAGCAGTTCTTC	CASSRGDEQFF
14	TRBV6-1	TRBJ2-7	NA	NA	TGTGCCAGCAGTGAAGATGTGGAACACAACGAGCAGTACTTC	CASSEDVEHNEQYF
13	TRBV19	TRBJ2-7	NA	NA	TGTGCCAGTAGTCTGAATACCGGGCGTTTGCAGTACTTC	CASSLNTGRLQYF
14	TRBV19	TRBJ2-5	NA	TRBD2	TGTGCCAGTAGCAGCGGGGGCGGCCAAGAGACCCAGTACTTC	CASSSGGGQETQYF
15	TRBV5-4	TRBJ2-3	NA	NA	TGTGCCAGCAGCTTTATGGACAACGATACAGATACGCAGTATTTT	CASSFMDNDTDTQYF
15	TRBV19	TRBJ2-7	NA	TRBD1	TGTGCCAGTAGTGATCCGGGACAGGTAACCTACGAGCAGTACTTC	CASSDPGQVTYEQYF
14	TRBV5-6	TRBJ2-7	NA	NA	TGTGCCAGCAGCTTCCTGGACGGAACTTACGAGCAGTACTTC	CASSFLDGTYEQYF
15	TRBV2	TRBJ2-3	NA	TRBD2	TGTGCCAGCAGTTTAGCGGGAGAAAGTTCAGATACGCAGTATTTT	CASSLAGESSDTQYF
10	TRBV6-5	TRBJ2-7	NA	NA	TGTGCCACCCTCTGGCGTGAGCAGTACTTC	CATLWREQYF
18	TRBV4-1	TRBJ2-4	NA	TRBD2	TGCGCCAGCAGCCCGGGACTAGCGGGAGGGCCGGCCAAAAACATTCAGTACTTC	CASSPGLAGGPAKNIQYF
12	TRBV11-2	TRBJ2-3	NA	TRBD2	TGTGCCAGCAGCTTAGCGGGAGGTACGCAGTATTTT	CASSLAGGTQYF
13	TRBV7-9	TRBJ2-7	NA	TRBD1	TGTGCCAGCAACCCAACAGGGGGAGGTGAGCAGTACTTC	CASNPTGGGEQYF
15	TRBV5-1	TRBJ1-2	NA	TRBD1	TGCGCCAGCACCGCCTTGACAGGGCGTTCGGATGGCTACACCTTC	CASTALTGRSDGYTF
13	TRBV9	TRBJ2-7	NA	TRBD1	TGTGCCAGCAGCTCGAGGGCAGGGGGCGAGCAGTACTTC	CASSSRAGGEQYF
16	TRBV14	TRBJ2-1	NA	NA	TGTGCCAGCAGCCAAGATTTTGGAGCCTATTACAATGAGCAGTTCTTC	CASSQDFGAYYNEQFF
14	TRBV7-3	TRBJ1-1	NA	NA	TGTGCCAGCAGCTTAGGGGGTCTGAACACTGAAGCTTTCTTT	CASSLGGLNTEAFF
16	TRBV2	TRBJ2-7	NA	NA	TGTGCCAGCAGTTACCAGCGGCAGAGAGGGGGCTACGAGCAGTACTTC	CASSYQRQRGGYEQYF
16	TRBV2	TRBJ2-7	NA	TRBD2	TGTGCCAGCAGTGAGGTTAGCGGGAGGGCCTCGGGTGAGCAGTACTTC	CASSEVSGRASGEQYF
13	TRBV4-3	TRBJ2-7	NA	NA	TGCGCCAGCAGCCCCCGGGTCGGGTACGAGCAGTACTTC	CASSPRVGYEQYF
18	TRBV24-1	TRBJ2-1	NA	TRBD2	TGTGCCACCAGTGATCGACTAGCGAGAACCTACTCCTACAATGAGCAGTTCTTC	CATSDRLARTYSYNEQFF
16	TRBV7-8	TRBJ2-6	NA	NA	TGTGCCAGCAGCCGATCGTTCGGGGCTGGGGCCAACGTCCTGACTTTC	CASSRSFGAGANVLTF
15	TRBV4-3	TRBJ2-7	few	NA	TGCGCCAGCAGCCACAGCGGGACAGGCTCCTACGAGCAGTACTTC	CASSHSGTGSYEQYF
17	TRBV18	TRBJ1-6	NA	NA	TGTGCCAGCTCACCAATAGGGTTGGGGCCCTATAATTCACCCCTCCACTTT	CASSPIGLGPYNSPLHF
15	TRBV7-9	TRBJ2-1	NA	TRBD1	TGTGCCAGCAGCCCCCGACAGGGGGTGTTCTATGAGCAGTTCTTC	CASSPRQGVFYEQFF
13	TRBV7-8	TRBJ1-4	NA	NA	TGTGCCAGCAGCTTAGGGGCGGAGGAAAAACTGTTTTTT	CASSLGAEEKLFF
15	TRBV11-2	TRBJ2-7	NA	NA	TGTGCCAGCAGCTTAGACCCCCGAGGTTCCTACGAGCAGTACTTC	CASSLDPRGSYEQYF
13	TRBV3-1/TRBV3-2	TRBJ2-3	NA	NA	TGTGCCAGCAGTCCAAGGATGGAAGATACGCAGTATTTT	CASSPRMEDTQYF
14	TRBV2	TRBJ2-1	few	NA	TGTGCCAGCAGTGAAGAGCGTACGGAGAATGAGCAGTTCTTC	CASSEERTENEQFF